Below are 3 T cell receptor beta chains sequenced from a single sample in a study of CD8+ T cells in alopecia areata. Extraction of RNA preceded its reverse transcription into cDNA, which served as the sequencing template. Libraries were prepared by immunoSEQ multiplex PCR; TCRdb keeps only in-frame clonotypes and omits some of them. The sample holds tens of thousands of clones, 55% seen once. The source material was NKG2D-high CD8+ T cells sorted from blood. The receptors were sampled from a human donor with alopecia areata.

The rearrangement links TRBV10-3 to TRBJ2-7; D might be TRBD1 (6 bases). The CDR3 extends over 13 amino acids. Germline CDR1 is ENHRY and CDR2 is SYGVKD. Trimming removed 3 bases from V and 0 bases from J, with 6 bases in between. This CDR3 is CAISDRGSYEQYF. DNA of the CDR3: TGTGCCATCAGTGACAGGGGCTCCTACGAGCAGTACTTC.

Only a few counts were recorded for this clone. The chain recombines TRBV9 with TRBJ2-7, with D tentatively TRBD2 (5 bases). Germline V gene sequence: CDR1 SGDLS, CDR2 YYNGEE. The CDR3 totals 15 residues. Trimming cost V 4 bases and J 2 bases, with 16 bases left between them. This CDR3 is CASSPAGLGAYEQYF. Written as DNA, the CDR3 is TGTGCCAGCAGCCCAGCCGGGCTCGGGGCCTACGAGCAGTACTTC.

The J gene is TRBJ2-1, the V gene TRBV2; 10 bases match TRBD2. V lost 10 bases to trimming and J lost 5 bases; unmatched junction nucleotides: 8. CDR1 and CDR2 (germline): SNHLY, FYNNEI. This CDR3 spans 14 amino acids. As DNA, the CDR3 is TGTGCCACCCTTGGACTAGCGGTAAACAATGAGCAGTTCTTC. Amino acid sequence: CATLGLAVNNEQFF.